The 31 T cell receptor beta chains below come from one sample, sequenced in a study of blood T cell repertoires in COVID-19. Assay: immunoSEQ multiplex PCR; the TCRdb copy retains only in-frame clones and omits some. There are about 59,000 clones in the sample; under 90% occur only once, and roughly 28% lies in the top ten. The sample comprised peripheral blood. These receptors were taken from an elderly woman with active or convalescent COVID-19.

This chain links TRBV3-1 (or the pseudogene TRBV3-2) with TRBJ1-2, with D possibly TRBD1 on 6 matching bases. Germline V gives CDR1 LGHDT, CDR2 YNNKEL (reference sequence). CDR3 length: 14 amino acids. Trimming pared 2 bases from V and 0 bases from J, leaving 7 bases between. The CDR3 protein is CASSQTGPNYGYTF. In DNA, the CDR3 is TGTGCCAGCAGCCAAACAGGGCCTAACTATGGCTACACCTTC.

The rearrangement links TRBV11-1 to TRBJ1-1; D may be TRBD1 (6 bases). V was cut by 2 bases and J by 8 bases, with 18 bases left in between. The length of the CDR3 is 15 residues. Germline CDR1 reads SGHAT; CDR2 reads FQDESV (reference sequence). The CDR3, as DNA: TGTGCCAGCAGCTTAACTGACAGGATATTAAACGAAGCTTTCTTT. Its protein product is CASSLTDRILNEAFF.

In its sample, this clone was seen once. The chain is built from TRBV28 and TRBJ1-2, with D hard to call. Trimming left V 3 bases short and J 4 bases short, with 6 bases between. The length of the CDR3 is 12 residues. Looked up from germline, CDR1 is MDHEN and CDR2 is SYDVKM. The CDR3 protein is CASSFGGYGYTF. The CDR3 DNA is TGTGCCAGCAGTTTTGGAGGCTATGGCTACACCTTC.

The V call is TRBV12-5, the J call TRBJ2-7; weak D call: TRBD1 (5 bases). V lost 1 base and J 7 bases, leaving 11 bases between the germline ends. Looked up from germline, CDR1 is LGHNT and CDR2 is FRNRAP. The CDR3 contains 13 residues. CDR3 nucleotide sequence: TGTGCTAGTGGTTTGGGCAGGGAAAGGGAGCAGTACTTC. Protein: CASGLGREREQYF. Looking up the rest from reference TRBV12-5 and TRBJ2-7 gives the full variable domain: DARVTQTPRHKVTEMGQEVTMRCQPILGHNTVFWYRQTMMQGLELLAYFRNRAPLDDSGMPKDRFSAEMPDATLATLKIQPSEPRDSAVYFCASGLGREREQYFGPGTRLTVT.

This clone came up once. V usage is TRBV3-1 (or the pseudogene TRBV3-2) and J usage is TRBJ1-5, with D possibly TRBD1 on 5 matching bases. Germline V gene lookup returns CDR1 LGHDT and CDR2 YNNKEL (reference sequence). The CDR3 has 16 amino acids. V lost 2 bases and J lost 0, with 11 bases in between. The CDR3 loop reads CASSQPDTYSNQPQHF. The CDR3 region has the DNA TGTGCCAGCAGCCAACCGGACACCTATAGCAATCAGCCCCAGCATTTT.

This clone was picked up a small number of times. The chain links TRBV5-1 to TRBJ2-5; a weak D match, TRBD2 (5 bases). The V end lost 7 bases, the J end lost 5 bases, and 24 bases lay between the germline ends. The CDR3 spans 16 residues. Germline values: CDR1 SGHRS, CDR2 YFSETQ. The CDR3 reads CASGKTPAPGGETQYF. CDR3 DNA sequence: TGCGCCAGCGGCAAAACCCCGGCTCCAGGCGGGGAGACCCAGTACTTC.

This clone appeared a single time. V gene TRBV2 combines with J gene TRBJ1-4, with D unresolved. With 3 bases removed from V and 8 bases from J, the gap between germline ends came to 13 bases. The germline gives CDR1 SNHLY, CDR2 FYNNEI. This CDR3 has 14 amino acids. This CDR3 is CASSDIGSWEKLFF. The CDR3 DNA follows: TGTGCCAGCAGTGATATCGGGTCCTGGGAAAAACTGTTTTTT.

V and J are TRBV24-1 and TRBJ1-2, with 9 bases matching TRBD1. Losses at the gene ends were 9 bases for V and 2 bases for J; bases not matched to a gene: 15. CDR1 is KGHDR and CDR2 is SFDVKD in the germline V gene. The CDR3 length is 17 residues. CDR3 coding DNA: TGTGCCACCCAAGATAAAAACGGACAGGGGAGAAACTATGGCTACACCTTC. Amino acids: CATQDKNGQGRNYGYTF.

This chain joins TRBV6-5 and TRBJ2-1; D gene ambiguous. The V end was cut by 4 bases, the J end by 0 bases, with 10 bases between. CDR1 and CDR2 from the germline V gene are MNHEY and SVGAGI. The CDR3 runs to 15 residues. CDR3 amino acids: CASSSLDHSYNEQFF. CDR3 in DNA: TGTGCCAGCAGTTCCCTAGACCACTCCTACAATGAGCAGTTCTTC.

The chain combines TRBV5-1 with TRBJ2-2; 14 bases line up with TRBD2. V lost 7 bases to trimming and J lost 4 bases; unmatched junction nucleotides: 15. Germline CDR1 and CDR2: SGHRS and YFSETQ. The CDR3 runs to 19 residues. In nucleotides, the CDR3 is TGCGCCAGCTGCCTACTAGGACTAGCGGGGGGCCGGGGCACCGGGGAGCTGTTTTTT. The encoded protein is CASCLLGLAGGRGTGELFF.

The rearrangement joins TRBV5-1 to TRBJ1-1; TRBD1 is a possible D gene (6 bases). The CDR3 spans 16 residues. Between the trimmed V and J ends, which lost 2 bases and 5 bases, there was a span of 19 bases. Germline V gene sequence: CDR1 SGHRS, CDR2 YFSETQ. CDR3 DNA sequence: TGCGCCAGCAGCTTTTACGCAGGGGTCGTGGGTACTGAAGCTTTCTTT. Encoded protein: CASSFYAGVVGTEAFF.

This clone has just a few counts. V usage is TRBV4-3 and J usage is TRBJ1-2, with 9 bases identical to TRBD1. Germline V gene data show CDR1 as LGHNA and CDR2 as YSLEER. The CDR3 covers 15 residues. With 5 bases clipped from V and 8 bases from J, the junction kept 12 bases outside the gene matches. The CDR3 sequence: CASSSKTGTGSGYTF. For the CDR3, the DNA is TGCGCCAGCAGCTCAAAAACCGGGACAGGGTCGGGCTACACCTTC.

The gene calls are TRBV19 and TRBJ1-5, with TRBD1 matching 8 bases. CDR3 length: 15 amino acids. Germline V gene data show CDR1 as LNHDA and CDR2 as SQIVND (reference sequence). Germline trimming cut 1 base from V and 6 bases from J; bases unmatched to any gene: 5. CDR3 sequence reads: CASSIGTGRGQPQHF. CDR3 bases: TGTGCCAGTAGTATAGGGACAGGGCGAGGTCAGCCCCAGCATTTT.

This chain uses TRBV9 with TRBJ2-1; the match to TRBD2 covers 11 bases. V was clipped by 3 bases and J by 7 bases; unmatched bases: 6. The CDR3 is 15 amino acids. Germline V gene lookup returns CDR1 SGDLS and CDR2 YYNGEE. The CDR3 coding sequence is TGTGCCAGCAGCGCTTCTAGCGGGGGGTTAAATGAGCAGTTCTTC. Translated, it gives CASSASSGGLNEQFF.

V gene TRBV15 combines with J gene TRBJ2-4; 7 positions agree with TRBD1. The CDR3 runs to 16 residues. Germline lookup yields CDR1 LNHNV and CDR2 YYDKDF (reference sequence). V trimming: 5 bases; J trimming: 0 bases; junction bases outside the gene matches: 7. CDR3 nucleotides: TGTGCCACCAGCGACCGGACAGGTCTAGCCAAAAACATTCAGTACTTC. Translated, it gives CATSDRTGLAKNIQYF.

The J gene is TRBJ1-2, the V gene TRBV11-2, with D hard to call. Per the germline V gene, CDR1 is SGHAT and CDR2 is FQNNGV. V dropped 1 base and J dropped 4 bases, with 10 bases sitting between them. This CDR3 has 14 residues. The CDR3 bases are TGTGCCAGCAGCTTAGGTGGCGGCATCTATGGCTACACCTTC. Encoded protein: CASSLGGGIYGYTF.

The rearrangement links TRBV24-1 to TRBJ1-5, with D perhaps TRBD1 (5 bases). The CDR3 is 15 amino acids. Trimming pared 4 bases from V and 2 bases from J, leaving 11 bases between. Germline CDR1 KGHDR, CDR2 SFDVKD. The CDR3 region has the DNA TGTGCCACCAGTGACTCTACGGGGGGCAATCAGCCCCAGCATTTT. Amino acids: CATSDSTGGNQPQHF.

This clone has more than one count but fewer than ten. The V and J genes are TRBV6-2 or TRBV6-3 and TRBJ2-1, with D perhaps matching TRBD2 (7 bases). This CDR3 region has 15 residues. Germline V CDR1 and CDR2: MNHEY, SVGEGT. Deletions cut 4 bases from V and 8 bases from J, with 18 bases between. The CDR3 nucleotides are TGTGCCAGCAGTTCCGACGTTGGGGGGGCTTATGAGCAGTTCTTC. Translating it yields CASSSDVGGAYEQFF.

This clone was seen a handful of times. The CDR3 sequence is CASSQAGTNNEQFF. The CDR3 nucleotides are TGTGCCAGCTCGCAAGCGGGGACCAACAATGAGCAGTTCTTC. The chain employs TRBV6-4 and TRBJ2-1; 7 bases match TRBD2. The CDR3 has 14 amino acids. CDR1 is MRHNA and CDR2 is SNTAGT in the germline V gene. The trim removed 8 bases at V and 5 bases at J, leaving 9 bases unmatched.

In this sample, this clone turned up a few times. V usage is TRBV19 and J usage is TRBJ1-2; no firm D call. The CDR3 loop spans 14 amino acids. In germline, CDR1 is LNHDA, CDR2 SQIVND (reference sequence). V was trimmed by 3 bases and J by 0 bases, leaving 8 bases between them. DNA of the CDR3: TGTGCCAGTAGTATCTCCTCCGCTAACTATGGCTACACCTTC. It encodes CASSISSANYGYTF.

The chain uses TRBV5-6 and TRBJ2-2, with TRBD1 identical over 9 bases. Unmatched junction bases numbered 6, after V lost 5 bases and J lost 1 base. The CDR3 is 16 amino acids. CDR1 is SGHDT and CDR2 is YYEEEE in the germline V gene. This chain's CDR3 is CASSSRDRVNTGELFF. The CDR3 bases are TGTGCCAGCAGTTCCCGGGACAGGGTGAACACCGGGGAGCTGTTTTTT.

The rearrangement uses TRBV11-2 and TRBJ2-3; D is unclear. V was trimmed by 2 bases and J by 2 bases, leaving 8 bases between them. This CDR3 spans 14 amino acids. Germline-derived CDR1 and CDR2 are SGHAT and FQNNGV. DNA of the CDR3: TGTGCCAGCAGCTTACAGAAACCCACAGATACGCAGTATTTT. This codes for CASSLQKPTDTQYF.

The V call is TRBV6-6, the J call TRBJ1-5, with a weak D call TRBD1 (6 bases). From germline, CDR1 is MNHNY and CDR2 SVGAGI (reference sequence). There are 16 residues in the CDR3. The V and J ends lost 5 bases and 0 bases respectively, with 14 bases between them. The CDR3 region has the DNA TGTGCCAGCAGTCGAGGACAGCTCAATAGCAATCAGCCCCAGCATTTT. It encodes CASSRGQLNSNQPQHF.

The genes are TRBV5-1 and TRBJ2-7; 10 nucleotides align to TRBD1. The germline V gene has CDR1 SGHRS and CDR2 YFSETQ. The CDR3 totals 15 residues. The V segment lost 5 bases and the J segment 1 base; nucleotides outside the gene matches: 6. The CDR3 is CASRDPGQGSYEQYF. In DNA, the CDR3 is TGCGCCAGCAGAGATCCGGGACAGGGGTCCTACGAGCAGTACTTC. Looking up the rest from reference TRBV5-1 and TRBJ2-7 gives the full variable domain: KAGVTQTPRYLIKTRGQQVTLSCSPISGHRSVSWYQQTPGQGLQFLFEYFSETQRNKGNFPGRFSGRQFSNSRSEMNVSTLELGDSALYLCASRDPGQGSYEQYFGPGTRLTVT.

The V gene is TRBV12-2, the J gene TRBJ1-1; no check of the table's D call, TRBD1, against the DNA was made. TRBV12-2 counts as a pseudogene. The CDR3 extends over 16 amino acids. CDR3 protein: CASRLAQTNKDTEAFF. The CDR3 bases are TGTGCAAGTCGCTTAGCGCAGACAAACAAGGACACTGAAGCTTTCTTT.

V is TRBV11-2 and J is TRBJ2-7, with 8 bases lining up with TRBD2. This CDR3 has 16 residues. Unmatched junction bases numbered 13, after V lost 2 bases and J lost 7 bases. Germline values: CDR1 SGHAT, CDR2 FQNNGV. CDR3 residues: CASSLNGGAGWLEQYF. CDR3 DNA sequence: TGTGCCAGCAGCTTAAACGGGGGGGCAGGCTGGCTAGAGCAGTACTTC.

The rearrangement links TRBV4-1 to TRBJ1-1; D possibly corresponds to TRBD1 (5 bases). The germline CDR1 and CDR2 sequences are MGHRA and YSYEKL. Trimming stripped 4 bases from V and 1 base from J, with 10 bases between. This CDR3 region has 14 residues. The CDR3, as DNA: TGCGCCAGCAGCCTTATACAGGAGAACACTGAAGCTTTCTTT. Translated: CASSLIQENTEAFF.

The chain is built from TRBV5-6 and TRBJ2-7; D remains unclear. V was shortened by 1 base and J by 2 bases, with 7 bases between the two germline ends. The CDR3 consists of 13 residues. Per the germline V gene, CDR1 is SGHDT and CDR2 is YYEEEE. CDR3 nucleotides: TGTGCCAGCAGCTTGTTATCTACCTACGAGCAGTACTTC. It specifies CASSLLSTYEQYF.

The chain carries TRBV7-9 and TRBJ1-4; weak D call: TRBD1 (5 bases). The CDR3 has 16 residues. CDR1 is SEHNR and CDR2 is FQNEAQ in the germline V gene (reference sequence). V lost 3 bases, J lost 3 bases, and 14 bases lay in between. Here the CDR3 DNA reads TGTGCCAGCAGCTTTGATCCGGACACCGCTAATGAAAAACTGTTTTTT. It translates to CASSFDPDTANEKLFF.

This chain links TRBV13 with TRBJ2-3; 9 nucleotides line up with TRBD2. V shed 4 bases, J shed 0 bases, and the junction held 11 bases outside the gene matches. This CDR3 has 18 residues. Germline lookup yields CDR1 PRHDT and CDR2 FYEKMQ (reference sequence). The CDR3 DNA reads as TGTGCCAGCAGCTCAACCGGCCTAGCGGGACCTAGCACAGATACGCAGTATTTT. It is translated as CASSSTGLAGPSTDTQYF.

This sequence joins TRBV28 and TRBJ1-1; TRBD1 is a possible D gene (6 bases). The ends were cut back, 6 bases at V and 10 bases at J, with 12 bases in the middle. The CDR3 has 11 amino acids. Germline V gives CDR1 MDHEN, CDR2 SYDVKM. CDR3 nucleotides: TGTGCCAGCAGGTCTTTGGACAGAGCTTTCTTT. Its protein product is CASRSLDRAFF.